The 11 T cell receptor beta chains reported below all come from one sample, sequenced in a study of blood T cell repertoires in COVID-19. The table came from immunoSEQ multiplex PCR; TCRdb's copy has only in-frame clones and leaves some out. Here the sample spans just over 300,000 clones, roughly 87% being singletons. The material sequenced was peripheral blood. The receptors originated from a man in his late teens or twenties with active or convalescent COVID-19.

The rearrangement joins TRBV4-3 to TRBJ1-4; perhaps TRBD1 as D (6 bases). The CDR3 loop spans 16 amino acids. The germline CDR1 and CDR2 sequences are LGHNA and YSLEER. Trimming took 2 bases from V and 4 from J, leaving 14 bases between them. CDR3 residues: CASSQQPTGVNEKLFF. CDR3 DNA: TGCGCCAGCAGCCAACAACCGACAGGCGTTAATGAAAAACTGTTTTTT.

In its sample, this clone was seen once. This chain connects TRBV28 to TRBJ2-7; TRBD1 matches at 10 bases. Unmatched junction bases numbered 7, after V lost 9 bases and J lost 2 bases. Germline V gene sequence: CDR1 MDHEN, CDR2 SYDVKM. The CDR3 is 14 residues long. The CDR3 DNA reads as TGTGCCAGTTTCCGGGACAGGGGACCCTACGAGCAGTACTTC. Protein product: CASFRDRGPYEQYF. The full variable domain, its missing parts supplied by reference TRBV28 and TRBJ2-7, is DVKVTQSSRYLVKRTGEKVFLECVQDMDHENMFWYRQDPGLGLRLIYFSYDVKMKEKGDIPEGYSVSREKKERFSLILESASTNQTSMYLCASFRDRGPYEQYFGPGTRLTVT.

This clone was counted only a few times. The J gene is TRBJ2-5, the V gene TRBV5-1; unclear D gene. The V end was cut by 4 bases, the J end by 4 bases, with 11 bases between. The CDR3 contains 13 residues. Germline CDR1 and CDR2: SGHRS and YFSETQ. For the CDR3, the DNA is TGCGCCAGCAGCCCTGGAGTGGGAGAGACCCAGTACTTC. As protein: CASSPGVGETQYF.

The V call is TRBV5-6, the J call TRBJ2-3, with D tentatively TRBD2 (6 bases). Germline-derived CDR1 and CDR2 are SGHDT and YYEEEE. The V end was cut by 5 bases, the J end by 5 bases, with 9 bases between. The CDR3 extends over 12 amino acids. CDR3 bases: TGTGCCAGCAGAAGGGAGGTAGATACGCAGTATTTT. This encodes CASRREVDTQYF. The whole variable domain, remainder taken from reference TRBV5-6 and TRBJ2-3, is DAGVTQSPTHLIKTRGQQVTLRCSPKSGHDTVSWYQQALGQGPQFIFQYYEEEERQRGNFPDRFSGHQFPNYSSELNVNALLLGDSALYLCASRREVDTQYFGPGTRLTVL.

The rearrangement joins TRBV27 to TRBJ2-3; 10 positions match TRBD1. CDR1 MNHEY and CDR2 SMNVEV come from the germline V gene (reference sequence). With V trimmed by 5 bases and J by 5 bases, 10 bases remained unmatched. The CDR3 runs 16 residues. The CDR3 protein is CASSQLRTGGIDTQYF. DNA for the CDR3: TGTGCCAGCAGTCAGCTACGGACAGGGGGGATAGATACGCAGTATTTT.

This rearrangement joins TRBV6-1 to TRBJ2-7; 7 bases line up with TRBD1. The V gene end was trimmed by 5 bases and the J gene end by 1 base; junction bases not matched to a gene: 8. The CDR3 covers 15 residues. Germline loops: CDR1 MNHNS, CDR2 SASEGT. The chain's CDR3 is CASSSPDRASYEQYF. DNA for the CDR3: TGTGCCAGCAGTTCCCCCGACAGGGCTTCCTACGAGCAGTACTTC.

V usage is TRBV19 and J usage is TRBJ1-1; D possibly corresponds to TRBD1 (5 bases). Trimming removed 5 bases from V and 1 base from J, with 32 bases in between. This CDR3 contains 21 residues. From germline, CDR1 is LNHDA and CDR2 SQIVND (reference sequence). The CDR3 coding sequence is TGTGCCAGTAGTGGCGCCCGGGACGGGGGATTTTTTTTCATTTGGAACACTGAAGCTTTCTTT. It specifies CASSGARDGGFFFIWNTEAFF.

The chain uses TRBV6-5 and TRBJ1-5; D is possibly TRBD1 (5 bases). V was cut by 7 bases and J by 5 bases, with 9 bases left in between. This CDR3 is 12 amino acids long. Germline V gene sequence: CDR1 MNHEY, CDR2 SVGAGI. CDR3 region: CASKTADQPQHF. The CDR3 DNA follows: TGTGCCAGCAAGACAGCCGATCAGCCCCAGCATTTT.

V is TRBV19 and J is TRBJ1-1, with 8 bases fitting TRBD1. Germline CDR1 reads LNHDA; CDR2 reads SQIVND (reference sequence). The CDR3 runs to 14 residues. V was pared by 3 bases and J by 4 bases, with 4 bases of the junction left unmatched. CDR3 amino acids: CASSITGGGTEAFF. The CDR3 region has the DNA TGTGCCAGTAGTATTACAGGGGGGGGCACTGAAGCTTTCTTT.

The chain combines TRBV27 with TRBJ2-7, with TRBD2 identical over 14 bases. The CDR3 consists of 16 residues. V was clipped by 10 bases and J by 2 bases; unmatched bases: 10. Germline V lookup: CDR1 MNHEY, CDR2 SMNVEV (reference sequence). The CDR3 DNA follows: TGTGCCACCACCGGGACTAGCGGGGGAACGCCCTACGAGCAGTACTTC. Its protein product is CATTGTSGGTPYEQYF.

This chain joins TRBV6-6 and TRBJ2-5; 11 nucleotides match TRBD1. Trimming at V came to 9 bases and at J to 5 bases, leaving 11 bases not matched to a gene. Germline V lookup: CDR1 MNHNY, CDR2 SVGAGI (reference sequence). The CDR3 has 15 amino acids. The CDR3 DNA follows: TGTGCCAGTATCTCCGGACAGGGGGCGGGTGAGACCCAGTACTTC. Translated, it gives CASISGQGAGETQYF.